This TCR beta chain was profiled in a study of shared clonotypes between healthy human individuals. Only in-frame clones appear in the TCRdb table, and some are missing; sequencing was by immunoSEQ multiplex PCR. This sample has roughly 2.1 million clones, with more than 85% found just once. CD45RO-negative, CCR7-positively selected cells formed the naive CD8 fraction, excluding terminally differentiated effector memory CD45RA+ cells. Material: naive CD8+ T cells from PBMCs. This receptor was identified in a young man in good health. Some clones in this sample may be carry-over from other donors' samples.

The CDR3 loop reads CASSTDRDRDYEQYF. The DNA of the CDR3 is TGTGCCAGCAGCACCGACCGGGACAGGGACTACGAGCAGTACTTC. The chain employs TRBV7-9 and TRBJ2-7; 9 nucleotides align to TRBD1. Per germline, CDR1 SEHNR and CDR2 FQNEAQ (reference sequence). The CDR3 has 15 residues. Trimming at V came to 5 bases and at J to 3 bases, leaving 8 bases not matched to a gene. Complete variable domain (other parts from reference TRBV7-9 and TRBJ2-7): DTGVSQNPRHKITKRGQNVTFRCDPISEHNRLYWYRQTLGQGPEFLTYFQNEAQLEKSRLLSDRFSAERPKGSFSTLEIQRTEQGDSAMYLCASSTDRDRDYEQYFGPGTRLTVT.